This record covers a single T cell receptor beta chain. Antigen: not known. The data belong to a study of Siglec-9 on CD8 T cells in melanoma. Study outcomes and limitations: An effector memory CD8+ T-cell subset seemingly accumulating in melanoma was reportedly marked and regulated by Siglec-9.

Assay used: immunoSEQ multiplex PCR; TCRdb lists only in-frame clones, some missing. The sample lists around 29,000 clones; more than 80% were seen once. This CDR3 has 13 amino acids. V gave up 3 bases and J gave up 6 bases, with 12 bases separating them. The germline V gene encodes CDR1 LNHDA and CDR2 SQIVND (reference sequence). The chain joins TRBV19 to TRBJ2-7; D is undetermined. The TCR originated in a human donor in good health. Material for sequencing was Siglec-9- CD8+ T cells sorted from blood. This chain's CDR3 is CASSMSRSSEQYF. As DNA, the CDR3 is TGTGCCAGTAGTATGAGCAGGTCGTCCGAGCAGTACTTC.